These 21 T cell receptor beta chains were all obtained from the same sample, sequenced in a study of blood T cell repertoires in COVID-19. Measured with immunoSEQ multiplex PCR; TCRdb has only the in-frame clones, and not every one. The table shows some 200,000 clones, with around nine tenths occurring only once. The sample consisted of peripheral blood. These receptors all come from a man between 18 and 35 years old with active or convalescent COVID-19.

CDR3 region: CASSFWAGDEPQHF. The CDR3 DNA follows: TGTGCCAGCAGCTTTTGGGCAGGGGATGAGCCCCAGCATTTT. The chain is built from TRBV5-5 and TRBJ1-5; a possible D gene is TRBD1 (6 bases). The CDR3 loop spans 14 amino acids. The V and J ends lost 2 bases and 8 bases respectively, with 14 bases between them. Germline-derived CDR1 and CDR2 are SGHKS and YYEKEE (reference sequence).

This chain joins TRBV18 and TRBJ1-6, with D possibly matching TRBD1 (5 bases). V dropped 5 bases and J dropped 5 bases, with 10 bases sitting between them. Looked up from germline, CDR1 is KGHSH and CDR2 is LQKENI. There are 14 residues in the CDR3. CDR3: CASSETVNNSPLHF. The CDR3 nucleotides read TGTGCCAGCTCAGAGACAGTTAATAATTCACCCCTCCACTTT.

The chain recombines TRBV9 with TRBJ1-4, with D uncertain. Germline values: CDR1 SGDLS, CDR2 YYNGEE. This CDR3 comprises 16 residues. Trimming took 0 bases from V and 2 from J, leaving 11 bases between them. The CDR3 nucleotides read TGTGCCAGCAGCGTAGGGTTGGGCGCGACTAATGAAAAACTGTTTTTT. Encoded protein: CASSVGLGATNEKLFF.

The rearrangement uses TRBV2 and TRBJ2-7; the D is unclear. The CDR3 totals 13 residues. Trimming shortened V by 3 bases and J by 0 bases, and 6 bases separated the two germline ends. Per germline, CDR1 SNHLY and CDR2 FYNNEI. CDR3 bases: TGTGCCAGCAGTGAGAGACTCTCCTACGAGCAGTACGTC. Translating it yields CASSERLSYEQYV.

This clone occurred a few times. The V gene is TRBV19, the J gene TRBJ1-5, with 7 bases aligning to TRBD1. Germline V gives CDR1 LNHDA, CDR2 SQIVND (reference sequence). The V gene end was trimmed by 3 bases and the J gene end by 11 bases; junction bases not matched to a gene: 13. The CDR3 contains 15 residues. The CDR3 nucleotides are TGTGCCAGTAGTATCCCTAAACAGGGGCGGGGGGCCCAGCATTTT. Its translation is CASSIPKQGRGAQHF.

This clone turned up a few times. The chain is built from TRBV6-1 and TRBJ2-7; D is possibly TRBD1 (5 bases). V lost 2 bases and J lost 4, with 6 bases in between. CDR3 length: 12 residues. The V gene's germline CDR1 is MNHNS and CDR2 SASEGT. Written as DNA, the CDR3 is TGTGCCAGCAGTGAACAGGGTTACGAGCAGTACGTC. Its translation is CASSEQGYEQYV.

The chain couples TRBV4-1 to TRBJ2-1; 8 nucleotides agree with TRBD2. Germline assignment: CDR1 MGHRA and CDR2 YSYEKL. The CDR3 length is 17 residues. V lost 0 bases, J lost 6 bases, and 10 bases stayed unmatched. CDR3 nucleotides: TGCGCCAGCAGCCAAGAAGTCGCGGGGGGAATCGGCAATGAGCAGTTCTTC. This sequence encodes CASSQEVAGGIGNEQFF.

The chain uses TRBV19 and TRBJ2-6; 7 nucleotides match TRBD1. Per germline, CDR1 LNHDA and CDR2 SQIVND (reference sequence). With V trimmed by 5 bases and J by 0 bases, 10 bases remained unmatched. CDR3 length equals 18 residues. CDR3 in amino acids: CASSDPGQPLSGANVLTF. CDR3 DNA: TGTGCCAGTAGTGATCCGGGACAGCCCCTCTCTGGGGCCAACGTCCTGACTTTC.

The chain is built from TRBV19 and TRBJ1-2; 8 bases map to TRBD1. V gave up 2 bases and J gave up 4 bases; unmatched junction bases: 6. CDR3 length equals 15 residues. The germline gives CDR1 LNHDA, CDR2 SQIVND (reference sequence). CDR3 coding DNA: TGTGCCAGTAGTATATTCGACAGGGGATCCTATGGCTACACCTTC. This gives the protein CASSIFDRGSYGYTF.

The chain uses TRBV10-1 and TRBJ2-2, with unresolved D. This CDR3 contains 14 residues. Germline loops: CDR1 WNHNN, CDR2 SYGVQD (reference sequence). Trimming removed 5 bases at V and 1 base at J, with 8 bases between. The CDR3 loop is CASSLDLNTGELFF. DNA for the CDR3: TGCGCCAGCAGTCTAGACCTGAACACCGGGGAGCTGTTTTTT.

CDR3: CASTNGPRGEQFF. CDR3 DNA sequence: TGTGCCAGCACGAACGGGCCCCGGGGTGAGCAGTTCTTC. This chain joins TRBV3-1 (or the pseudogene TRBV3-2) and TRBJ2-1; D might be TRBD2 (5 bases). Germline CDR1 is LGHDT and CDR2 is YNNKEL (reference sequence). This CDR3 contains 13 residues. With 7 bases removed from V and 9 bases from J, the gap between germline ends came to 16 bases.

The DNA for the CDR3 is TGTGCCAGCAGCTCCCAAGCCGGGGAAGCGATGAACACTGAAGCTTTCTTT. It specifies CASSSQAGEAMNTEAFF. This chain uses TRBV7-2 with TRBJ1-1, with no clear D. V was pared by 4 bases and J by 0 bases, with 18 bases between. CDR1 is SGHTA and CDR2 is FQGNSA in the germline V gene. The CDR3 contains 17 residues.

The rearrangement uses TRBV5-1 and TRBJ1-2, with D uncertain. Germline V gene lookup returns CDR1 SGHRS and CDR2 YFSETQ. Trimming removed 0 bases from V and 8 bases from J, with 14 bases in between. The CDR3 is made up of 14 amino acids. DNA of the CDR3: TGCGCCAGCAGCTTGGCCTTACAGCACGGAGGCTACACCTTC. Protein sequence: CASSLALQHGGYTF.

The chain joins TRBV5-1 to TRBJ2-1, with D perhaps TRBD2 (5 bases). This CDR3 comprises 15 residues. V gave up 3 bases and J gave up 0 bases, with 10 bases separating them. The V gene's germline CDR1 is SGHRS and CDR2 YFSETQ. The CDR3, as DNA: TGCGCCAGCAGCTCCCTGGGGAGCTCCTACAATGAGCAGTTCTTC. It encodes CASSSLGSSYNEQFF.

The DNA of the CDR3 is TGCGCCAGCAGCTCCGGGACAGGGGGCACTGAAGCTTTCTTT. Translating it yields CASSSGTGGTEAFF. The chain uses TRBV5-1 and TRBJ1-1, with 11 bases aligning to TRBD1. Germline V gene sequence: CDR1 SGHRS, CDR2 YFSETQ. This CDR3 is built from 14 residues. With V trimmed by 3 bases and J by 4 bases, 2 bases remained unmatched.

The J gene is TRBJ2-5, the V gene TRBV7-2; no definite D call. The CDR3 has 14 amino acids. V lost 5 bases and J 2 bases, leaving 12 bases between the germline ends. Germline CDR1 SGHTA, CDR2 FQGNSA. The CDR3 region has the DNA TGTGCCAGCAGCCTTCAGTATTCTCAAGAGACCCAGTACTTC. Its translation is CASSLQYSQETQYF.

The chain combines TRBV19 with TRBJ2-3, with a weak D call TRBD2 (6 bases). CDR1 is LNHDA and CDR2 is SQIVND in the germline V gene (reference sequence). The CDR3 is 16 residues long. Trimming cost V 8 bases and J 1 base, with 19 bases left between them. CDR3 sequence reads: CASAGILRPGTDTQYF. The DNA for the CDR3 is TGTGCCAGTGCGGGGATTCTAAGACCCGGCACAGATACGCAGTATTTT.

This clone has a handful of counts. DNA of the CDR3: TGTGCCAGCAGCCCACCAGACGCCTTAGGGGTCTACGAGCAGTACTTC. Translation: CASSPPDALGVYEQYF. The V gene is TRBV7-2, the J gene TRBJ2-7; a weak D match, TRBD1 (5 bases). This CDR3 region has 16 residues. V was cut by 5 bases and J by 3 bases, with 20 bases left in between. Germline V gene data show CDR1 as SGHTA and CDR2 as FQGNSA.

The chain is built from TRBV4-1 and TRBJ1-3; possible D gene TRBD1, 6 bases. The V and J ends lost 2 bases and 2 bases respectively, with 13 bases between them. The CDR3 is 16 residues long. Germline CDR1 MGHRA, CDR2 YSYEKL. CDR3 nucleotide sequence: TGCGCCAGCAGCCAAATCCTGGGGGCGACTGGAAACACCATATATTTT. Protein product: CASSQILGATGNTIYF.

The chain is built from TRBV11-3 and TRBJ2-1; 7 bases fit TRBD2. Germline V gene sequence: CDR1 SGHNT, CDR2 YENEEA. The ends lost 3 bases at V and 3 bases at J; junction bases unmatched: 5. The CDR3 is made up of 15 amino acids. CDR3 DNA: TGTGCCAGCAGCTTCAGCCTAGCGGTCTACAATGAGCAGTTCTTC. This translates into CASSFSLAVYNEQFF.

The chain links TRBV9 to TRBJ2-5, with D hard to call. Germline V CDR1 and CDR2: SGDLS, YYNGEE. V dropped 4 bases and J dropped 4 bases, with 5 bases sitting between them. The CDR3 runs 11 residues. CDR3 region: CASSIGETQYF. CDR3 coding DNA: TGTGCCAGCAGCATCGGAGAGACCCAGTACTTC.